This T cell receptor beta chain was captured in a study of beta chain features in type 1 diabetes. The study reverse transcribed the entire isolated RNA, so it sequenced expressed TCRB transcripts. Clones were sequenced by immunoSEQ multiplex PCR, and TCRdb holds only the in-frame ones, with some missing. The repertoire holds some 900,000 clones, with about a sixth as singletons. The ends lost 6 bases at V and 2 bases at J; junction bases unmatched: 8. The CDR3 totals 15 residues. Germline CDR1 and CDR2: SGHKS and YYEKEE (reference sequence). This clone was seen a few times. The clonotype comes from a woman between 18 and 29 years old in good health. The sequenced sample was naive CD4+ T cells from blood. The chain carries TRBV5-5 and TRBJ2-5; 9 nucleotides agree with TRBD2. In nucleotides, the CDR3 is TGTGCCAGCATTGGGCTAGCGGGGATACAAGAGACCCAGTACTTC. This codes for CASIGLAGIQETQYF. The full variable domain, rest sourced from reference TRBV5-5 and TRBJ2-5, is DAGVTQSPTHLIKTRGQQVTLRCSPISGHKSVSWYQQVLGQGPQFIFQYYEKEERGRGNFPDRFSARQFPNYSSELNVNALLLGDSALYLCASIGLAGIQETQYFGPGTRLLVL.